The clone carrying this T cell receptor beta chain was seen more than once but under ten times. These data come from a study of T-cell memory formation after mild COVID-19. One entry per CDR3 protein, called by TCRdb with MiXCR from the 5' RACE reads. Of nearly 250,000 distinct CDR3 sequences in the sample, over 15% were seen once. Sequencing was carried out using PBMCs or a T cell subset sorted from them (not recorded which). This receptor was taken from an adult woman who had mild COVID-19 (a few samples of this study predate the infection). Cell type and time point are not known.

CDR3 sequence (DNA): TGTGCCAGCAGCTTAGCGGCGGGGGGGAACAATGAGCAGTTCTTC. Residues: CASSLAAGGNNEQFF. The rearrangement joins TRBV7-2 to TRBJ2-1; 9 bases align to TRBD2. The junction had 2 bases not matched to a gene; V was cut back by 0 bases and J by 5 bases. The CDR3 sequence is 15 residues long. Germline V CDR1 and CDR2: SGHTA, FQGNSA.